Sequencing of this TCR beta chain was carried out in a study of blood T cell repertoires in COVID-19. Assay: immunoSEQ multiplex PCR; the TCRdb copy retains only in-frame clones and omits some. The sample has some 90,000 clones, roughly nine tenths seen once. The V segment lost 4 bases and the J segment 5 bases; nucleotides outside the gene matches: 13. This CDR3 region has 17 residues. Germline CDR1 and CDR2: SGHRS and YFSETQ. Enrollment of patients from Seattle took place during active infection, with longitudinal follow-up. The genes are TRBV5-1 and TRBJ1-4; 8 bases match TRBD1. The sequence came from a woman in her sixties or seventies with COVID-19, enrolled during active disease. Sequences were obtained from peripheral blood. The chain's CDR3 is CASSLPGQANSNEKLFF. The DNA of the CDR3 is TGCGCCAGCAGCCTCCCGGGACAGGCGAATTCAAATGAAAAACTGTTTTTT.